This TCR beta chain was identified during a study of blood T cell repertoires in COVID-19. In the study's own analysis: Reference gene primer amplification gave estimated nucleated cell counts. Repertoires were generated with immunoSEQ multiplex PCR, while TCRdb's copy carries only in-frame clones and drops some. V, J and clone size are those of that table, while D and trimming were read from the DNA. The sample shows 100,000 to 150,000 clones, more than 70% of them seen only once. This clone was counted only a few times. V shed 6 bases and J 2 bases; nucleotides not matched to a gene: 7. CDR1 MNHEY and CDR2 SMNVEV come from the germline V gene (reference sequence). The CDR3 length is 15 residues.

This chain uses TRBV27 with TRBJ2-4; 7 bases map to TRBD2. Sequencing used peripheral blood. The clonotype was recovered from a human donor in a cohort sampled during active COVID-19. Written as DNA, the CDR3 is TGTGCCAGCAGCTTCACTAGCGCCTCCAAAAACATTCAGTACTTC. It translates to CASSFTSASKNIQYF.